The present entry profiles one TCR beta chain with its context. Its antigen is currently unknown. The source of the sample is a study of shared clonotypes between healthy human individuals. Study-level background: Donors were a couple of women and three men aged 18 to 49.

This CDR3 is 16 amino acids long. Germline CDR1 and CDR2: MNHNY and SVGAGI (reference sequence). V gave up 7 bases and J gave up 3 bases; unmatched junction bases: 11. CD45RO-negative cells were positively selected for CCR7, leaving out terminally differentiated effector memory CD45RA+ cells. Findings and caveats of the study: Naive CD4 clonotypes overlapped across several donors at roughly 5%. Genetic and exposure-history diversity was limited by the small donor number.

The material for each subset, its genomic DNA, was split evenly across several immunoSEQ plates. Repertoires were generated with immunoSEQ multiplex PCR, while TCRdb's copy carries only in-frame clones and drops some. Of some 2,100,000 clones listed, 90% to 95% are singletons. The sequence was collected from a man aged 18 to 29 in good health. Some clones in this sample may be carry-over from other donors' samples. Sequencing was done on a sample of naive CD8+ T cells from PBMCs. This sequence joins TRBV6-6 and TRBJ2-2, with TRBD2 identical over 7 bases. The CDR3 region has the DNA TGTGCCAGCACCCTTTCCGGACTAGGACACACCGGGGAGCTGTTTTTT. Its protein is CASTLSGLGHTGELFF.